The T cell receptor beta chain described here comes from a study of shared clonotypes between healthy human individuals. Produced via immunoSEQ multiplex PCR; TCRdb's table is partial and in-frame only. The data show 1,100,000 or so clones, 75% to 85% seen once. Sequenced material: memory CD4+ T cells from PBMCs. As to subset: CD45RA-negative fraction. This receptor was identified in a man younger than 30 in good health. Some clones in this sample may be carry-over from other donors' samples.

CDR3 coding DNA: TGTGCCAGTAGGGGACAGGGGGGCAATCAGCCCCAGCATTTT. It is translated as CASRGQGGNQPQHF. The V and J genes are TRBV19 and TRBJ1-5; the match to TRBD1 covers 11 bases. J was trimmed by 2 bases and V by 6 bases; bases with no gene match: 0. Germline V gene data show CDR1 as LNHDA and CDR2 as SQIVND (reference sequence). This CDR3 has 14 residues. Supplemented by reference TRBV19 and TRBJ1-5, the full variable domain reads DGGITQSPKYLFRKEGQNVTLSCEQNLNHDAMYWYRQDPGQGLRLIYYSQIVNDFQKGDIAEGYSVSREKKESFPLTVTSAQKNPTAFYLCASRGQGGNQPQHFGDGTRLSIL.